These 7 T cell receptor beta chains share one sample of origin, sequenced in a study of blood T cell repertoires in COVID-19 (dated by TCRdb to about 2020). Libraries came from the immunoSEQ multiplex PCR assay. TCRdb carries this immuneACCESS record with in-frame sequences only. Its versions omit some clonotypes, under half of them owing to an unresolved V gene in the studies checked, with the rest unexplained. Recorded for this sample are approximately 130,000 clones; about 77% of them occurred a single time. The top ten clones comprise approximately 25% of the sample. Sequencing was carried out using peripheral blood. All receptors come from a human donor in a cohort sampled during active COVID-19.

This clone was found a few times. V is TRBV23-1 and J is TRBJ1-3; the D gene is possibly TRBD1 (5 bases). TRBV23-1 is noted as an ORF with a role that remains uncertain. The CDR3 spans 15 residues. V lost 5 bases and J 0 bases, leaving 11 bases between the germline ends. The CDR3 coding sequence is TGCGCCAGCAGTGCCGACAGACTCTCTGGAAACACCATATATTTT. As protein: CASSADRLSGNTIYF.

J is TRBJ2-1 and V is TRBV7-8; 7 positions agree with TRBD1. The CDR3 is 12 amino acids. From germline, CDR1 is SGHVS and CDR2 FQNEAQ. V dropped 4 bases and J dropped 10; count of bases not matched to a gene: 4. The DNA of the CDR3 is TGTGCCAGCAGCTCCGGACAGGACGAGCAGTTCTTC. Amino acid sequence: CASSSGQDEQFF.

The chain is built from TRBV4-2 and TRBJ1-6; D may be TRBD1 (5 bases). Germline V gene sequence: CDR1 LGHNA, CDR2 YNFKEQ. V lost 4 bases to trimming and J lost 7 bases, with 14 bases between them. The CDR3 covers 15 residues. In DNA form, the CDR3 reads TGTGCCAGCAGCCCCACCGGACAAGACAATTCACCCCTCCACTTT. Translating it yields CASSPTGQDNSPLHF.

The CDR3 DNA is TGTGCCAGCAGCCAAGCCAACAGGGCTGAGACCCAGTACTTC. Its translation is CASSQANRAETQYF. The J gene is TRBJ2-5, the V gene TRBV3-1 (or the pseudogene TRBV3-2), with D possibly matching TRBD1 (6 bases). Looked up from germline, CDR1 is LGHDT and CDR2 is YNNKEL (reference sequence). This CDR3 is built from 14 residues. Trimming shortened V by 1 base and J by 5 bases, and 11 bases separated the two germline ends.

The chain couples TRBV12-3 or TRBV12-4 to TRBJ1-4; perhaps TRBD1 as D (5 bases). The V end was cut by 2 bases, the J end by 13 bases, with 14 bases between. The CDR3 consists of 13 residues. This CDR3 reads CASSLNRPPLLFF. In nucleotides, the CDR3 is TGTGCCAGCAGTTTAAACAGGCCCCCGCTACTGTTTTTT.

The chain couples TRBV9 to TRBJ1-4, with D possibly matching TRBD1 (5 bases). V was shortened by 0 bases and J by 7 bases, with 13 bases between the two germline ends. The CDR3 has 15 residues. CDR1 SGDLS and CDR2 YYNGEE come from the germline V gene. CDR3 in amino acids: CASSVDRGEGEKLFF. The CDR3 DNA is TGTGCCAGCAGCGTAGATCGAGGGGAGGGTGAAAAACTGTTTTTT.

The chain links TRBV5-5 to TRBJ2-7, with TRBD1 matching over 7 bases. Germline loops: CDR1 SGHKS, CDR2 YYEKEE (reference sequence). The CDR3 is 15 amino acids. J gave up 3 bases and V 4 bases, and 10 bases lay outside the gene matches. The CDR3: CASSLQPGQIYEQYF. DNA of the CDR3: TGTGCCAGCAGCCTCCAACCGGGACAGATCTACGAGCAGTACTTC.